This T cell receptor (beta chain) was obtained from a study of beta chain features in type 1 diabetes. Around 0.12 L of blood, on average, came from one heparinised draw per donor. The germline V gene encodes CDR1 SGDLS and CDR2 YYNGEE. The CDR3 totals 15 residues. After removal of 5 bases from V and 1 base from J, the junction contained 5 bases not matched to a gene. This clone was observed a handful of times. Antigen unknown. General study points: PCR, the amplification step, might favor shorter templates, equally in patients and controls. All four CD4+ subsets from Type 1 diabetes patients carried moderately but significantly shorter TCRB CDR3s.

The whole isolated RNA underwent reverse transcription, so sequencing captured expressed TCRB transcripts. TCRdb's copy holds only in-frame clones and misses some; the assay was immunoSEQ multiplex PCR. The data show some 250,000 clones, under 13% seen once. Sequenced: naive CD4+ T cells from blood. This receptor was obtained from a man aged 30-40 years with type 1 diabetes. The chain uses TRBV9 and TRBJ2-1; TRBD1 aligns across 8 bases. The CDR3 DNA reads as TGTGCCAGCAGTTTTGACAGGGGATCCTACAATGAGCAGTTCTTC. It is translated as CASSFDRGSYNEQFF.